The rows below give T cell receptor beta chains drawn from one sample of a study of shared clonotypes between healthy human individuals. Libraries were prepared by immunoSEQ multiplex PCR; TCRdb keeps only in-frame clonotypes and omits some of them. The sample has 2.5 million or so clones, just over 90% seen once. Sequencing was done on a sample of naive CD4+ T cells sorted from blood. Receptors originate from a young man in good health. Each CDR3 is given with its conserved first and last residue. D genes are given only for firm matches. Part of the rows lack a size; the others show once, few, many or a class for expanded clones.

V gene: TRBV6-5
clone size: .
CDR3 length: 15
D gene: .
J gene: TRBJ2-1
CDR3 DNA: TGTGCCAGCAGTTACAGGAAGGGGCAATACAATGAGCAGTTCTTC
CDR3 protein: CASSYRKGQYNEQFF

V gene: TRBV18
clone size: .
CDR3 length: 15
D gene: TRBD1
J gene: TRBJ2-7
CDR3 DNA: TGTGCCAGCTCACCAGGGACAGGGGGTATTTACGAGCAGTACTTC
CDR3 protein: CASSPGTGGIYEQYF

V gene: TRBV6-1
clone size: once
CDR3 length: 15
D gene: .
J gene: TRBJ1-4
CDR3 DNA: TGTGCCAGCAGTGATACAGCAACAACTAATGAAAAACTGTTTTTT
CDR3 protein: CASSDTATTNEKLFF

V gene: TRBV7-9
clone size: .
CDR3 length: 16
D gene: .
J gene: TRBJ2-2
CDR3 DNA: TGTGCCAGCAGCTATAACGACAGGAGGAGCACCGGGGAGCTGTTTTTT
CDR3 protein: CASSYNDRRSTGELFF

V gene: TRBV5-1
clone size: few
CDR3 length: 13
D gene: .
J gene: TRBJ2-4
CDR3 DNA: TGCGCCAGCAGCTTGGAACAGGGAAACATTCAGTACTTC
CDR3 protein: CASSLEQGNIQYF

V gene: TRBV5-1
clone size: .
CDR3 length: 15
D gene: .
J gene: TRBJ2-6
CDR3 DNA: TGCGCCAGCAGCTTGAGTGAAGCTGGGGCCAACGTCCTGACTTTC
CDR3 protein: CASSLSEAGANVLTF

V gene: TRBV28
clone size: .
CDR3 length: 17
D gene: TRBD1
J gene: TRBJ1-5
CDR3 DNA: TGTGCCAGCAGTTTATGTGGCCCGACAGGGTGCAATCAGCCCCAGCATTTT
CDR3 protein: CASSLCGPTGCNQPQHF

V gene: TRBV5-1
clone size: .
CDR3 length: 16
D gene: .
J gene: TRBJ2-1
CDR3 DNA: TGCGCCAGCAGCTTGGTTGCCGCGGGACCCTACAATGAGCAGTTCTTC
CDR3 protein: CASSLVAAGPYNEQFF

V gene: TRBV6-1
clone size: .
CDR3 length: 14
D gene: TRBD1
J gene: TRBJ1-1
CDR3 DNA: TGTGCCAGCAGGACAGGGGGGAAGTTGACTGAAGCTTTCTTT
CDR3 protein: CASRTGGKLTEAFF

V gene: TRBV19
clone size: .
CDR3 length: 17
D gene: TRBD1
J gene: TRBJ2-5
CDR3 DNA: TGTGCCAGTACCCCTTCCCCCGAGGACAGGGGTAGAGAGACCCAGTACTTC
CDR3 protein: CASTPSPEDRGRETQYF

V gene: TRBV30
clone size: .
CDR3 length: 13
D gene: .
J gene: TRBJ2-1
CDR3 DNA: TGTGCCTGGGCCGGAGGAGTGAACAATGAGCAGTTCTTC
CDR3 protein: CAWAGGVNNEQFF

V gene: TRBV30
clone size: .
CDR3 length: 13
D gene: .
J gene: TRBJ2-1
CDR3 DNA: TGTGCCTGGAGTGTCCGTCTCTACAATGAGCAGTTCTTC
CDR3 protein: CAWSVRLYNEQFF

V gene: TRBV6-5
clone size: .
CDR3 length: 12
D gene: .
J gene: TRBJ2-7
CDR3 DNA: TGTGCCAGCAGTCCAAGGGGGGACGAGCAGTACTTC
CDR3 protein: CASSPRGDEQYF

V gene: TRBV5-1
clone size: .
CDR3 length: 19
D gene: .
J gene: TRBJ2-6
CDR3 DNA: TGCGCCAGCAGCCCGGGTACGACAGGAGTTGGGTACGGGGCCAACGTCCTGACTTTC
CDR3 protein: CASSPGTTGVGYGANVLTF

V gene: TRBV2
clone size: .
CDR3 length: 15
D gene: .
J gene: TRBJ1-3
CDR3 DNA: TGTGCCAGCAGTGTGGGGACCTACTCTGGAAACACCATATATTTT
CDR3 protein: CASSVGTYSGNTIYF

V gene: TRBV5-1
clone size: .
CDR3 length: 16
D gene: TRBD1
J gene: TRBJ2-6
CDR3 DNA: TGCGCCAGCAGCCCACACAGGGGATCTGGGGCCAACGTCCTGACTTTC
CDR3 protein: CASSPHRGSGANVLTF

V gene: TRBV9
clone size: .
CDR3 length: 13
D gene: .
J gene: TRBJ1-2
CDR3 DNA: TGTGCCAGCAGCCCCCAGGTAACTCATGGCTACACCTTC
CDR3 protein: CASSPQVTHGYTF

V gene: TRBV6-5
clone size: once
CDR3 length: 13
D gene: .
J gene: TRBJ2-3
CDR3 DNA: TGTGCCAGCAGTGAGACGAACACAGATACGCAGTATTTT
CDR3 protein: CASSETNTDTQYF

V gene: TRBV27
clone size: .
CDR3 length: 12
D gene: .
J gene: TRBJ1-3
CDR3 DNA: TGTGCCAGCAGCCGAGTAGATGGCACCATATATTTT
CDR3 protein: CASSRVDGTIYF

V gene: TRBV6-1
clone size: .
CDR3 length: 11
D gene: .
J gene: TRBJ2-7
CDR3 DNA: TGTGCCAGCAAGGTCGGGTACGAGCAGTACTTC
CDR3 protein: CASKVGYEQYF

V gene: TRBV6-5
clone size: .
CDR3 length: 14
D gene: .
J gene: TRBJ2-7
CDR3 DNA: TGTGCCAGCAGTTATGACATGTACTCCTACGAGCAGTACTTC
CDR3 protein: CASSYDMYSYEQYF

V gene: TRBV14
clone size: .
CDR3 length: 13
D gene: .
J gene: TRBJ2-6
CDR3 DNA: TGTGCCTGCAGTGTTAGTGGGGCCAACGTCCTGACTTTC
CDR3 protein: CACSVSGANVLTF

V gene: TRBV25-1
clone size: .
CDR3 length: 14
D gene: .
J gene: TRBJ1-4
CDR3 DNA: TGTGCCAGGCACCTCAGGCCACCTAATGAAAAACTGTTTTTT
CDR3 protein: CARHLRPPNEKLFF

V gene: TRBV23-1
clone size: .
CDR3 length: 13
D gene: .
J gene: TRBJ2-7
CDR3 DNA: TGCGCCAGCAGTCCTTGGGGACCGTACGAGCAGTACTTC
CDR3 protein: CASSPWGPYEQYF

V gene: TRBV6-5
clone size: .
CDR3 length: 14
D gene: TRBD2
J gene: TRBJ2-7
CDR3 DNA: TGTGCCAGCAGTCCGTTTCGGGAGGGCTCCGAGCAGTACTTC
CDR3 protein: CASSPFREGSEQYF

V gene: TRBV6-5
clone size: once
CDR3 length: 15
D gene: TRBD1
J gene: TRBJ1-2
CDR3 DNA: TGTGCCAGCAGTGCCCCCGGACAGGGTAACTATGGCTACACCTTC
CDR3 protein: CASSAPGQGNYGYTF

V gene: TRBV30
clone size: .
CDR3 length: 14
D gene: .
J gene: TRBJ1-1
CDR3 DNA: TGTGCCTGGACTGAAGCAGGGAGGAACACTGAAGCTTTCTTT
CDR3 protein: CAWTEAGRNTEAFF

V gene: TRBV10-3
clone size: .
CDR3 length: 15
D gene: TRBD1
J gene: TRBJ2-7
CDR3 DNA: TGTGCCATCAGTGGAGGGACAGAACCAGCTTACGAGCAGTACTTC
CDR3 protein: CAISGGTEPAYEQYF

V gene: TRBV27
clone size: .
CDR3 length: 13
D gene: TRBD1
J gene: TRBJ2-7
CDR3 DNA: TGTGCCAGCAGTCTGGCACAGGGGTACGAGCAGTACTTC
CDR3 protein: CASSLAQGYEQYF

V gene: TRBV6-1
clone size: .
CDR3 length: 15
D gene: .
J gene: TRBJ1-5
CDR3 DNA: TGTGCCAGCAACCCCACAGGGATCAGCAATCAGCCCCAGCATTTT
CDR3 protein: CASNPTGISNQPQHF

V gene: TRBV2
clone size: .
CDR3 length: 17
D gene: TRBD1
J gene: TRBJ2-6
CDR3 DNA: TGTGCCAGCACGGGGGACAGGGCGCTGGTTGGGGCCAACGTCCTGACTTTC
CDR3 protein: CASTGDRALVGANVLTF